This is a list of T cell receptor beta chains from one sample in a study of cytomegalovirus exposure and HLA in healthy donors. TCRdb keeps only in-frame clones here, not all; method: immunoSEQ multiplex PCR. The repertoire holds about 110,000 clones, with around 76% as singletons. What was sequenced was PBMCs. All receptors derive from a man aged 30 to 45 in good health and CMV-seropositive. Both conserved end residues are part of each CDR3. The order of the fields is D gene, J gene, clone size, V gene, CDR3 DNA, CDR3 protein. A D gene is named only where the DNA matches it firmly. Clone size is shown for a subset of rows, as once, few, many or a class of expanded clone.

D: TRBD2
J: TRBJ2-7
size: NA
V: TRBV6-5
DNA: TGTGCCAGCAGCCCCTTAGCGGGGGCCCCCTACGAGCAGTACTTC
CDR3: CASSPLAGAPYEQYF

D: TRBD1
J: TRBJ2-7
size: few
V: TRBV6-5
DNA: TGTGCCAGCACCTTAGGGACAGGTGGCCACGAGCAGTACTTC
CDR3: CASTLGTGGHEQYF

D: NA
J: TRBJ2-5
size: NA
V: TRBV5-6
DNA: TGTGCCAGCAGCTTGGACCGGGACACGCCGGGGGAGACCCAGTACTTC
CDR3: CASSLDRDTPGETQYF

D: TRBD2
J: TRBJ2-1
size: NA
V: TRBV19
DNA: TGTGCCAGTAGTATAGCATATAGCGGGGGGGCCGGTGAGCAGTTCTTC
CDR3: CASSIAYSGGAGEQFF

D: NA
J: TRBJ2-1
size: NA
V: TRBV7-2
DNA: TGTGCCAGCAGCATCCAAGACAGGAGGCTAGGCAATGAGCAGTTCTTC
CDR3: CASSIQDRRLGNEQFF

D: TRBD2
J: TRBJ2-5
size: NA
V: TRBV6-5
DNA: TGTGCCAGCACGAGCGGGGGGGCGGAGGAGACCCAGTACTTC
CDR3: CASTSGGAEETQYF

D: TRBD1
J: TRBJ1-1
size: once
V: TRBV29-1
DNA: TGCAGCAGCCTCTGGACAGGCTCCGACAACACTGAAGCTTTCTTT
CDR3: CSSLWTGSDNTEAFF

D: TRBD2
J: TRBJ2-3
size: few
V: TRBV7-3
DNA: TGTGCCAGCAGCTTAAGCGGGGGGGCAGATACGCAGTATTTT
CDR3: CASSLSGGADTQYF

D: TRBD2
J: TRBJ2-5
size: NA
V: TRBV30
DNA: TGTGCCTGGACCGGACTAGACCAAGAGACCCAGTACTTC
CDR3: CAWTGLDQETQYF

D: TRBD1
J: TRBJ1-1
size: NA
V: TRBV7-9
DNA: TGTGCCAGCAGCTTGACAGGGGTAAGGACTGAAGCTTTCTTT
CDR3: CASSLTGVRTEAFF

D: TRBD1
J: TRBJ2-4
size: NA
V: TRBV2
DNA: TGTGCCACGTCCCGGGACAGGGGTTTGGCCAAAAACATTCAGTACTTC
CDR3: CATSRDRGLAKNIQYF

D: TRBD1
J: TRBJ1-2
size: NA
V: TRBV29-1
DNA: TGCAGCGTTGAAGGGGGACAGATCTCTAACTATGGCTACACCTTC
CDR3: CSVEGGQISNYGYTF

D: TRBD2
J: TRBJ2-7
size: NA
V: TRBV7-6
DNA: TGTGCCAGCAGCTTTAGTAGCGGGGGGGCCACGACCTACGAGCAGTACTTC
CDR3: CASSFSSGGATTYEQYF

D: NA
J: TRBJ2-2
size: NA
V: TRBV5-4
DNA: TGTGCCAGCAGTTGGAGTTCCGGGGAGCTGTTTTTT
CDR3: CASSWSSGELFF

D: NA
J: TRBJ1-5
size: once
V: TRBV9
DNA: TGTGCCAGCAGCGTCGGACAGAATCAGCCCCAGCATTTT
CDR3: CASSVGQNQPQHF

D: TRBD2
J: TRBJ2-1
size: few
V: TRBV30
DNA: TGTGCCTGGAGTGGCAAGGGACTGGGGGGGTACAATGAGCAGTTCTTC
CDR3: CAWSGKGLGGYNEQFF

D: TRBD1
J: TRBJ2-2
size: NA
V: TRBV11-3
DNA: TGTGCCAGCAGCTTAACAGGGGCAATTGCCGGGGAGCTGTTTTTT
CDR3: CASSLTGAIAGELFF

D: NA
J: TRBJ2-2
size: NA
V: TRBV5-1
DNA: TGCGCCAGCAGCCTTCGGCAGGGCAGCACCGGGGAGCTGTTTTTT
CDR3: CASSLRQGSTGELFF

D: NA
J: TRBJ1-2
size: NA
V: TRBV21-1
DNA: TGTGCCAGCAGCAAAGAGAGCCCCGAGGGCAGGGGATATGGCTACACCTTC
CDR3: CASSKESPEGRGYGYTF

D: TRBD1
J: TRBJ1-2
size: NA
V: TRBV27
DNA: TGTGCCAGCAGTACTAGGGGGCTTGGAGGCTACACCTTC
CDR3: CASSTRGLGGYTF

D: TRBD2
J: TRBJ2-3
size: NA
V: TRBV2
DNA: TGTGCCGGGAACGGACTAGCGGCGGATACGCAGTATTTT
CDR3: CAGNGLAADTQYF

D: NA
J: TRBJ2-3
size: NA
V: TRBV5-5
DNA: TGTGCCAGCAGCTTGGTGGGGACTGGATCAGATACGCAGTATTTT
CDR3: CASSLVGTGSDTQYF

D: NA
J: TRBJ2-1
size: NA
V: TRBV5-4
DNA: TGTGCCAGCAGCTTAACAGACAAGCAGTTCTTC
CDR3: CASSLTDKQFF

D: NA
J: TRBJ2-6
size: NA
V: TRBV7-9
DNA: TGTGCCAGCAGTGGAGGGACAGCTGGGGCCAACGTCCTGACTTTC
CDR3: CASSGGTAGANVLTF

D: TRBD1
J: TRBJ2-7
size: NA
V: TRBV19
DNA: TGTGCCAGTAGTGCCGGGACAGGGAGCTCCTACGAGCAGTACTTC
CDR3: CASSAGTGSSYEQYF

D: NA
J: TRBJ1-6
size: NA
V: TRBV2
DNA: TGTGCCAGCAGTGAACAGGGAGGCCCGTGGGGTAATTCACCCCTCCACTTT
CDR3: CASSEQGGPWGNSPLHF

D: NA
J: TRBJ2-5
size: few
V: TRBV6-5
DNA: TGTGCCAGCAGTTACTCGTGGGGCGGTACGGGGACCCAGTACTTC
CDR3: CASSYSWGGTGTQYF

D: NA
J: TRBJ1-3
size: NA
V: TRBV5-1
DNA: TGCGCCAGCAGCTTGGAACGGGGAAACACCATATATTTT
CDR3: CASSLERGNTIYF

D: TRBD1
J: TRBJ2-1
size: NA
V: TRBV5-1
DNA: TGCGCCAGCAGCTTGTCCCAGGGGGCAATTAACAATGAGCAGTTCTTC
CDR3: CASSLSQGAINNEQFF

D: TRBD1
J: TRBJ1-5
size: NA
V: TRBV5-1
DNA: TGCGCCAGCAGCTTGGGGACAGGGCATCAGCCCCAGCATTTT
CDR3: CASSLGTGHQPQHF

D: NA
J: TRBJ1-3
size: once
V: TRBV14
DNA: TGTGCCAGCAGCCGAAGCAGGGGTCCGGGAAACACCATATATTTT
CDR3: CASSRSRGPGNTIYF

D: NA
J: TRBJ2-3
size: NA
V: TRBV6-4
DNA: TGTGCCAGCGGGGGGTCAGGCACAGATACGCAGTATTTT
CDR3: CASGGSGTDTQYF

D: TRBD2
J: TRBJ2-1
size: NA
V: TRBV6-4
DNA: TGTGCCAGCAGTCTAGCGGGGGGGAGCAATGAGCAGTTCTTC
CDR3: CASSLAGGSNEQFF

D: NA
J: TRBJ1-2
size: NA
V: TRBV11-2
DNA: TGTGCCAGCAGCTTAGATCGCAGCCACGGGGGCTACACCTTC
CDR3: CASSLDRSHGGYTF

D: NA
J: TRBJ1-2
size: NA
V: TRBV29-1
DNA: TGCAGCGTTGAAGGCGGACTATATGGCTACACCTTC
CDR3: CSVEGGLYGYTF

D: NA
J: TRBJ2-5
size: NA
V: TRBV5-1
DNA: TGCGCCAGCAGCTTGACGTCGGGGACCCAGTACTTC
CDR3: CASSLTSGTQYF

D: NA
J: TRBJ2-7
size: NA
V: TRBV11-3
DNA: TGTGCCAGCAGCTTAGAGCGGGGGCCTGGGGCCTACGAGCAGTACTTC
CDR3: CASSLERGPGAYEQYF

D: TRBD2
J: TRBJ2-2
size: NA
V: TRBV5-1
DNA: TGCGCCAGCAGCTCTACGGTTTTGGGGGGGTCAGCCGGGGAGCTGTTTTTT
CDR3: CASSSTVLGGSAGELFF

D: NA
J: TRBJ2-3
size: NA
V: TRBV6-5
DNA: TGTGCCAGCAGTCGCAGACAGGCTTACACAGATACGCAGTATTTT
CDR3: CASSRRQAYTDTQYF